The sequence of this T cell receptor beta chain was determined in a study of blood T cell repertoires in COVID-19 (dated by TCRdb to the early 2020s). Regarding the study in general: The collaborator samples originated in the United States, Italy and Spain and spanned the acute and convalescent phases of COVID-19. The material from the prospective study consisted of cDNA or gDNA derived from T cells, B-cell-depleted T cells, or PBMCs. Deeply sampled blood TCRbeta repertoires from subjects exposed to, actively infected with, or recovered from COVID-19 were included in the dataset. The repertoires were released in a freely available public database intended as a resource for research on the immune response to SARS-CoV-2. Samples were obtained from the ongoing ImmuneRACE study (first 160 participants) and from 1,000 to 1,500 subjects provided by 6 global collaborators. Nearly every sample came with metadata listing a de-identified subject ID, COVID-19 status, age in years and sex. HLA class I and class II types, where available, came from metadata supplied by the sample provider rather than from assay-based typing. What the authors observed across the whole study: How much clinical and demographic metadata was included differed by source and by participant, and the metadata was provided uncurated.

In regard to this clone: The antigen it recognizes is unknown. Base quality data are lacking; no much larger clone is found one base away.

TCRbeta CDR3 regions were amplified from genomic DNA by means of the immunoSEQ Assay, a bias-controlled multiplex PCR. From the authors' description of their analysis: The number of nucleated cells in each sample was estimated by amplification of reference gene primers within the assay. To quantify the absolute abundance of each unique TCRbeta CDR3 rearrangement, sequence reads were collapsed and filtered. For each sample, productive Simpson clonality was calculated by taking the square root of Simpson's diversity index across productive rearrangements. TCRdb took over this immuneACCESS table, retaining in-frame rearrangements with V and J assigned. Such tables are incomplete; in checked studies, under half of the missing clones stem from an unresolved V gene, and the remainder is unexplained. V and J calls and clone size are given by that table; D and trimming were obtained from the DNA. In this sample the table shows about 44,000 clones, approximately 90% of which occur a single time. The ten largest clones capture around 25% of the sample.

Each collaborating institution followed its own protocols to collect whole blood in K2EDTA tubes. For TCRbeta analysis, collaborator samples were shipped as frozen whole blood, as isolated PBMCs, or as DNA extracted from either sample type. Counted from cysteine to phenylalanine, this CDR3 has 15 amino acids. The kept DNA is CDR3 alone, 45 bases in frame from the first base. The germline V gene (reference sequence) specifies SEHNR as CDR1 and FQNEAQ as CDR2. V gives up 4 bases and J gives up 3 bases, and the segment between their germline ends measures 13 bases. The chain was built from TRBV7-9 and TRBJ1-5; TRBD1 could be the D gene, as 5 bases match. The specimen sequenced was peripheral blood. The TCR originated in a woman of 80 years or more in a cohort sampled during active or convalescent COVID-19. This receptor carries the CDR3 CASSSDRPYNQPQHF. The base sequence is TGTGCCAGCAGCTCCGACAGACCCTACAATCAGCCCCAGCATTTT. Reference TRBV7-9 and TRBJ1-5 genes cover what lies past the CDR3, so the full variable domain is DTGVSQNPRHKITKRGQNVTFRCDPISEHNRLYWYRQTLGQGPEFLTYFQNEAQLEKSRLLSDRFSAERPKGSFSTLEIQRTEQGDSAMYLCASSSDRPYNQPQHFGDGTRLSIL.